The rows below give T cell receptor beta chains drawn from one sample of a study of CXCR3-negative and CXCR3-positive naive CD8 T cells. From the 5' RACE reads, TCRdb lists one entry per CDR3 protein and no DNA. This listing includes about 28,000 distinct CDR3 sequences. The sample taken for sequencing was memory CD8+ T cells from blood. The source is a human donor in good health. Some clones in this sample may be carry-over from other donors' samples. Each CDR3 is given with its conserved first and last residue. Not all rows give a size; the values are once, few, many and, for expanded clones, a class.

j_call	clone_size	v_call	cdr3_aa
TRBJ2-7	.	TRBV27	CASMDSQGTDEQYF
TRBJ2-3	.	TRBV4-1	CASSPKTPWADTQYF
TRBJ2-7	.	TRBV5-1	CASSLSPGQGAYEQYF
TRBJ1-3	.	TRBV28	CASSPPQGLSGNTIYF
TRBJ2-3	.	TRBV29-1	CSVEPIVREENTQYF
TRBJ1-2	.	TRBV29-1	CSVVQPQAPNYGYTF
TRBJ1-5	.	TRBV6-1	CASSPTEYSNQPQHF
TRBJ2-2	.	TRBV7-6	CASSLSQAGVSLNTGELFF
TRBJ2-5	medium-sized	TRBV28	CASSVTPTESQETQYF
TRBJ2-1	.	TRBV4-2	CASSPDLGSYNEQFF
TRBJ2-3	.	TRBV24-1	CATSAKGATQYF
TRBJ2-7	.	TRBV6-5	CASSLPRGEQYF
TRBJ2-1	.	TRBV6-4	CASSDWAFVNNEQFF
TRBJ2-1	.	TRBV19	CATLTPHYNEQFF
TRBJ2-7	.	TRBV29-1	CSVIGQGTYEQYF
TRBJ2-7	.	TRBV28	CASSLSRSPYEQYF
TRBJ2-3	.	TRBV7-3	CASSLMGGALNTQYF
TRBJ2-5	.	TRBV29-1	CSVEDGGEQETQYF
TRBJ2-2	.	TRBV28	CASSFLTSPNTGELFF
TRBJ2-1	.	TRBV20-1	CSARGLAENNEQFF